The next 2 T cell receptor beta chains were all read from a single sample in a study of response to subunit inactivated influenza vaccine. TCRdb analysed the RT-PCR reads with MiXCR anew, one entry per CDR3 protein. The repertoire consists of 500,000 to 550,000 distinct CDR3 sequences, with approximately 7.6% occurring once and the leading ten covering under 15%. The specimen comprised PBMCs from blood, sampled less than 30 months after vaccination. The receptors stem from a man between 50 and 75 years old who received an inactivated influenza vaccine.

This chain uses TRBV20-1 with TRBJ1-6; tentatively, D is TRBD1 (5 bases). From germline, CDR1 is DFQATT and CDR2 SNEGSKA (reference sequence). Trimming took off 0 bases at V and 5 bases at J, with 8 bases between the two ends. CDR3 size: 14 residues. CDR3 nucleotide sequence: TGCAGTGCTAGAGAGGGGGACCATAATTCACCCCTCCACTTT. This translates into CSAREGDHNSPLHF.

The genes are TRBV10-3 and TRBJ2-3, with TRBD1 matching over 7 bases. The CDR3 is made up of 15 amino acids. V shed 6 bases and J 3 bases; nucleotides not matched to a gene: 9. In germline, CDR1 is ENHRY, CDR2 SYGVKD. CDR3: CAIRRQGSRTDTQYF. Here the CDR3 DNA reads TGTGCCATCAGGAGACAGGGATCGCGAACAGATACGCAGTATTTT.